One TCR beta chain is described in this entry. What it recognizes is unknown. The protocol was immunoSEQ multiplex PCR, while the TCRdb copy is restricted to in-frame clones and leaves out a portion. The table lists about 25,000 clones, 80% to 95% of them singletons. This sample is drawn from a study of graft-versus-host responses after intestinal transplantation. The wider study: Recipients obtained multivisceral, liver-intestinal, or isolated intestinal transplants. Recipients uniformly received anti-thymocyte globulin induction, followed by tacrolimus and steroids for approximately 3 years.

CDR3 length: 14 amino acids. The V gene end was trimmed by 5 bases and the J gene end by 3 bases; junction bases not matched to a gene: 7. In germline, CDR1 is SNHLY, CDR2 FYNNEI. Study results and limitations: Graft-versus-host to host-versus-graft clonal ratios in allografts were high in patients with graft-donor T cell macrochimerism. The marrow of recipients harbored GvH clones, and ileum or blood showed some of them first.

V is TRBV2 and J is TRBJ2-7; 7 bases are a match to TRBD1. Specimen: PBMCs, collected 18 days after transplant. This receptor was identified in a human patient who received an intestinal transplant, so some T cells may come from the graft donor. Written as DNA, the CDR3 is TGTGCCAGCAGTCAACAGGGGCCCCTCTACGAGCAGTACTTC. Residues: CASSQQGPLYEQYF.